The following is a TCR beta chain sequence with its context. The repertoire was sequenced with immunoSEQ multiplex PCR; TCRdb's copy has only in-frame clones and lacks some. The sample lists about 46,000 clones; 70% to 90% were seen once. V shed 5 bases and J shed 0 bases, with 14 bases lying between them. The CDR3 spans 15 residues. Germline V gene data show CDR1 as LNHDA and CDR2 as SQIVND (reference sequence). The data belong to a study of blood T cell repertoires in COVID-19. Looking at the study overall: Collection of acute and convalescent COVID-19 samples took place in the United States, Italy and Spain. PBMCs, B-cell-depleted T cells, or T cells provided the cDNA or gDNA that made up the material.

This rearrangement joins TRBV19 to TRBJ2-7, with D perhaps TRBD2 (5 bases). The source is a man at least 80 years old with active COVID-19. Sequencing used peripheral blood. The CDR3 spells CASSEVGVLSYEQYF. Here the CDR3 DNA reads TGTGCCAGTAGTGAGGTGGGAGTCCTCTCCTACGAGCAGTACTTC.